This T cell receptor (beta chain) was captured in a study of STAT5B mutations in CD4+ large granular lymphocyte leukemia. General study findings and limits: Compared with healthy controls (2/35), patient top clones favored TRBV06 (8/27).

The CDR3 runs 14 residues. This was a survey-level run. Clones were read by immunoSEQ multiplex PCR, and TCRdb kept only the in-frame ones, dropping some. The data show over 35,000 clones, more than 80% seen once. About this clone itself: The antigen is not known.

V and J are TRBV21-1 and TRBJ1-5; the DNA was not used to check the table's D call, TRBD1. TRBV21-1 is labeled a pseudogene. Input material: CD4+ T cells from blood buffy coats. The TCR comes from a human donor in good health. CDR3 in amino acids: CASNPGQGGQPQHF. Here the CDR3 DNA reads TGTGCCAGCAATCCGGGACAGGGCGGTCAGCCCCAGCATTTT.